The next 23 T cell receptor beta chains were all read from a single sample in a study of CD8+CD57+ T cells in acquired aplastic anemia. Sequenced patients had shown CD8+CD57+ cell expansion by flow cytometry. The study profiled TCR beta VDJ and CDR3 using genomic DNA as template. TCRdb reanalysed the reads using MiXCR and keeps one entry per CDR3 protein. The sample includes 450,000 to 550,000 distinct CDR3 sequences, about a third of them seen just once. Sample: sorted CD4+, CD8+, or CD8+CD57+ T cells (not recorded which) from PBMCs. Receptors were obtained from a human donor with aplastic anemia.

This clonotype has more than one count but fewer than ten. The gene calls are TRBV20-1 and TRBJ1-5; D is unresolved. The CDR3 sequence is 8 residues long. CDR1 and CDR2 from the germline V gene are DFQATT and SNEGSKA (reference sequence). V was trimmed by 2 bases and J by 10 bases, leaving 0 bases between them. The CDR3 sequence: CSARPQHF. As DNA, the CDR3 is TGCAGTGCTAGACCCCAGCATTTT.

The table lists this clonotype with a count of one. DNA of the CDR3: TGTGCCATCAGTGAAAGGTCTAGCGGGCGCAATGAGCAGTACTTC. Protein: CAISERSSGRNEQYF. This chain uses TRBV10-3 with TRBJ2-7, with 8 bases that match TRBD2. Trimming at V came to 3 bases and at J to 7 bases, leaving 11 bases not matched to a gene. Germline V gene sequence: CDR1 ENHRY, CDR2 SYGVKD. There are 15 residues in the CDR3.

A few counts support this clonotype. The rearrangement uses TRBV5-6 and TRBJ2-7; possibly TRBD1 for D (5 bases). CDR1 SGHDT and CDR2 YYEEEE come from the germline V gene. V lost 2 bases and J 10 bases, leaving 16 bases between the germline ends. This CDR3 contains 13 residues. The CDR3 nucleotides read TGTGCCAGCAGCTTTGAACAGGCCCCCATCCAGTACTTC. It codes for CASSFEQAPIQYF.

The J gene is TRBJ1-5, the V gene TRBV13; D gene unclear. The CDR3 extends over 13 amino acids. The V gene lost 5 bases and the J gene lost 4 bases, with 9 bases spanning the gap. Germline values: CDR1 PRHDT, CDR2 FYEKMQ (reference sequence). This chain's CDR3 is CASSIDGNQPQHF. The CDR3 DNA follows: TGTGCCAGCAGCATCGACGGTAATCAGCCCCAGCATTTT. The variable domain in full, with the rest retrieved from reference TRBV13 and TRBJ1-5, is AAGVIQSPRHLIKEKRETATLKCYPIPRHDTVYWYQQGPGQDPQFLISFYEKMQSDKGSIPDRFSAQQFSDYHSELNMSSLELGDSALYFCASSIDGNQPQHFGDGTRLSIL.

This clonotype was observed a few times. V usage is TRBV2 and J usage is TRBJ1-2; D unresolved. The CDR3 runs to 14 residues. Per germline, CDR1 SNHLY and CDR2 FYNNEI. V lost 8 bases and J 8 bases, leaving 21 bases between the germline ends. The CDR3 nucleotides are TGTGCCAGCTCACCACCCGCCGCTCCCGGAGGCTACACCTTC. It codes for CASSPPAAPGGYTF. The full variable domain, its missing parts supplied by reference TRBV2 and TRBJ1-2, is EPEVTQTPSHQVTQMGQEVILRCVPISNHLYFYWYRQILGQKVEFLVSFYNNEISEKSEIFDDQFSVERPDGSNFTLKIRSTKLEDSAMYFCASSPPAAPGGYTFGSGTRLTVV.

This clonotype turned up a few times. This sequence joins TRBV6-1 and TRBJ1-1; the D is unclear. V lost 7 bases and J lost 7, with 10 bases in between. The germline CDR1 and CDR2 sequences are MNHNS and SASEGT. The CDR3 runs 11 residues. The CDR3 nucleotides are TGTGCCAGCAAATCTTGGGGTGAAGCTTTCTTT. This gives the protein CASKSWGEAFF.

This clonotype has at least ten counts. This chain links TRBV15 with TRBJ1-4; the D gene is possibly TRBD1 (5 bases). The CDR3 length is 13 residues. Germline V gene data show CDR1 as LNHNV and CDR2 as YYDKDF (reference sequence). V lost 5 bases to trimming and J lost 8 bases, with 12 bases between them. The CDR3 sequence is CATSGAFGEKLFF. The CDR3, as DNA: TGTGCCACCAGCGGGGCTTTTGGGGAAAAACTGTTTTTT.

This clonotype showed up many times. The genes are TRBV7-8 and TRBJ1-5; the match to TRBD1 covers 7 bases. The CDR3 is 14 amino acids. Germline trimming cut 1 base from V and 6 bases from J; bases unmatched to any gene: 3. From germline, CDR1 is SGHVS and CDR2 FQNEAQ. CDR3 DNA sequence: TGTGCCAGCAGCTTAGGGACAGGTAGTCAGCCCCAGCATTTT. It codes for CASSLGTGSQPQHF.

This chain connects TRBV9 to TRBJ2-5, with D tentatively TRBD1 (6 bases). Germline V gene sequence: CDR1 SGDLS, CDR2 YYNGEE. V was pared by 3 bases and J by 0 bases, with 12 bases between. This CDR3 has 15 residues. CDR3 loop: CASSAGNRDQETQYF. CDR3 DNA sequence: TGTGCCAGCAGCGCCGGAAACAGGGACCAAGAGACCCAGTACTTC.

This clonotype was recorded many times. This sequence joins TRBV2 and TRBJ1-4; 12 bases are a match to TRBD1. The CDR3 has 14 residues. Germline V gene sequence: CDR1 SNHLY, CDR2 FYNNEI. The V gene end was trimmed by 6 bases and the J gene end by 8 bases; junction bases not matched to a gene: 4. The CDR3 here is CASSGTGGIEKLFF. CDR3 nucleotide sequence: TGTGCCAGCAGCGGGACAGGGGGCATCGAAAAACTGTTTTTT.

This sequence joins TRBV5-6 and TRBJ2-7; 9 positions agree with TRBD1. The trim removed 3 bases at V and 1 base at J, leaving 5 bases unmatched. The germline V gene has CDR1 SGHDT and CDR2 YYEEEE. The CDR3 sequence is 15 residues long. The CDR3 sequence: CASSWTGEISYEQYF. CDR3 DNA: TGTGCCAGCAGCTGGACAGGGGAGATATCCTACGAGCAGTACTTC.

In this sample, this clonotype turned up a few times. This rearrangement joins TRBV30 to TRBJ1-3; no reliable D call. V lost 8 bases, J lost 2 bases, and 10 bases lay in between. The CDR3 extends over 12 amino acids. Germline V gives CDR1 GTSNPN, CDR2 SVGIG (reference sequence). The CDR3 nucleotides read TGTGCCGGAAGTGAGACTGGAAACACCATATATTTT. It is translated as CAGSETGNTIYF.

The chain is built from TRBV2 and TRBJ1-2, with D tentatively TRBD1 (6 bases). The length of the CDR3 is 15 residues. CDR1 is SNHLY, CDR2 FYNNEI, per germline. With 6 bases removed from V and 7 bases from J, the gap between germline ends came to 21 bases. The CDR3 reads CASSRIAGQKGGYTF. Written as DNA, the CDR3 is TGTGCCAGCAGCCGAATTGCCGGACAGAAGGGTGGCTACACCTTC.

This clonotype has just one count. The rearrangement uses TRBV20-1 and TRBJ1-1; TRBD1 aligns across 7 bases. J was trimmed by 0 bases and V by 4 bases; bases with no gene match: 5. The length of the CDR3 is 14 residues. Germline V gene data show CDR1 as DFQATT and CDR2 as SNEGSKA (reference sequence). CDR3 amino acids: CSATKQGMNTEAFF. In DNA form, the CDR3 reads TGCAGTGCTACAAAACAGGGGATGAACACTGAAGCTTTCTTT.

The J gene is TRBJ2-7, the V gene TRBV6-5, with D tentatively TRBD2 (5 bases). The ends were cut back, 6 bases at V and 4 bases at J, with 13 bases in the middle. CDR3 length equals 13 residues. Germline CDR1 is MNHEY and CDR2 is SVGAGI. CDR3 DNA sequence: TGTGCCAGCAGAGCGACTACCACATACGAGCAGTACTTC. Its translation: CASRATTTYEQYF.

The chain recombines TRBV15 with TRBJ1-2; 7 bases fit TRBD1. The V and J ends lost 4 bases and 4 bases, in that order; junction bases with no gene match: 6. The CDR3 has 14 amino acids. Germline CDR1 reads LNHNV; CDR2 reads YYDKDF (reference sequence). The CDR3 spells CATSTTGIFYGYTF. CDR3 sequence (DNA): TGTGCCACCAGCACGACAGGGATTTTCTATGGCTACACCTTC.

This clonotype was found a few times. The chain employs TRBV20-1 and TRBJ2-3; D remains unclear. The V end lost 0 bases, the J end lost 2 bases, and 3 bases lay between the germline ends. CDR1 DFQATT and CDR2 SNEGSKA come from the germline V gene (reference sequence). CDR3 length: 12 residues. The CDR3 here is CSAREFTDTQYF. DNA of the CDR3: TGCAGTGCTAGAGAATTCACAGATACGCAGTATTTT.

This clonotype has at least ten counts. The chain combines TRBV29-1 with TRBJ2-1, with unresolved D. V lost 0 bases and J lost 4, with 13 bases in between. Germline V gene data show CDR1 as SQVTM and CDR2 as ANQGSEA. The CDR3 has 15 residues. CDR3 sequence (DNA): TGCAGCGTTGAAGAACTGCCGGGTGGGTACAATGAGCAGTTCTTC. It is translated as CSVEELPGGYNEQFF.

This clonotype has a count of ten or more. J is TRBJ2-3 and V is TRBV20-1; 7 positions agree with TRBD2. The CDR3 consists of 15 residues. CDR1 is DFQATT, CDR2 SNEGSKA, per germline (reference sequence). V lost 4 bases to trimming and J lost 3 bases; unmatched junction nucleotides: 10. This chain's CDR3 is CSATHPGLPTDTQYF. CDR3 nucleotides: TGCAGTGCTACACATCCGGGACTACCTACAGATACGCAGTATTTT.

This clonotype was seen at least ten times. The chain is built from TRBV7-9 and TRBJ1-2; the D is unclear. This CDR3 has 14 amino acids. Germline V gives CDR1 SEHNR, CDR2 FQNEAQ (reference sequence). The V gene lost 0 bases and the J gene lost 1 base, with 6 bases spanning the gap. In nucleotides, the CDR3 is TGTGCCAGCAGCTTAGCGGAGTATAACTATGGCTACACCTTC. This sequence encodes CASSLAEYNYGYTF.

V usage is TRBV10-3 and J usage is TRBJ1-2; D is unresolved. Looked up from germline, CDR1 is ENHRY and CDR2 is SYGVKD. V lost 2 bases and J lost 7, with 14 bases in between. This CDR3 comprises 14 residues. This CDR3 reads CAISEGPKGCGYTF. CDR3 coding DNA: TGTGCCATCAGTGAGGGGCCGAAGGGCTGTGGCTACACCTTC.

This chain joins TRBV20-1 and TRBJ2-3; D may be TRBD1 (5 bases). Germline values: CDR1 DFQATT, CDR2 SNEGSKA (reference sequence). CDR3 size: 16 residues. V gave up 0 bases and J gave up 0 bases, with 13 bases separating them. The CDR3 DNA sequence: TGCAGTGCTAGAGATCCCCAGGGCTCTAGCACAGATACGCAGTATTTT. Residues: CSARDPQGSSTDTQYF.

In this sample, this clonotype turned up many times. The V call is TRBV5-8, the J call TRBJ1-2, with unresolved D. The CDR3 is made up of 14 amino acids. The germline V gene has CDR1 SGHTS and CDR2 YDEGEE. Trimming took 1 base from V and 4 from J, leaving 11 bases between them. Here the CDR3 DNA reads TGTGCCAGCAGCTTGAACAGACGCGTCTATGGCTACACCTTC. Translation: CASSLNRRVYGYTF.